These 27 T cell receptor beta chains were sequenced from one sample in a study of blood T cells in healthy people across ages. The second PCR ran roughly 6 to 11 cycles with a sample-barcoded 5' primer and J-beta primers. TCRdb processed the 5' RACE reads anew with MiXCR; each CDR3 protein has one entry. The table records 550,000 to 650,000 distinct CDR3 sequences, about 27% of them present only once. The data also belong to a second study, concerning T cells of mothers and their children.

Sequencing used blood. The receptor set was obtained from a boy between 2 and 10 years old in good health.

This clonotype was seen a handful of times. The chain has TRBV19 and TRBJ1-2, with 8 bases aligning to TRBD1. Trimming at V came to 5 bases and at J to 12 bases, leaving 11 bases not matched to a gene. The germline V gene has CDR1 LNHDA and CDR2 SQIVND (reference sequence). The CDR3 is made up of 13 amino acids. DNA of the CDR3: TGTGCCAGTAGTCCGGTTTCGGACAGGGAGAACACCTTC. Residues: CASSPVSDRENTF.

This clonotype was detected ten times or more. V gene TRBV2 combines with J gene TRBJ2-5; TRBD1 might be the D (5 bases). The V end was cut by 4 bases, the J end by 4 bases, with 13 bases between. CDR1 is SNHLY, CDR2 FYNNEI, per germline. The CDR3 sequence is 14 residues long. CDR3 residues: CASSASRVGETQYF. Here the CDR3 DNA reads TGTGCCAGCAGTGCGAGCAGGGTGGGAGAGACCCAGTACTTC.

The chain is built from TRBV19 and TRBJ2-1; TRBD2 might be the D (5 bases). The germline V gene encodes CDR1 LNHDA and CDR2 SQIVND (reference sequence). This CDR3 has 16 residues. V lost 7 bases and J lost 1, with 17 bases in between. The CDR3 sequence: CASTSSLARSYNEQFF. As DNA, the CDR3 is TGTGCCAGTACTTCATCGCTAGCTAGGTCCTACAATGAGCAGTTCTTC.

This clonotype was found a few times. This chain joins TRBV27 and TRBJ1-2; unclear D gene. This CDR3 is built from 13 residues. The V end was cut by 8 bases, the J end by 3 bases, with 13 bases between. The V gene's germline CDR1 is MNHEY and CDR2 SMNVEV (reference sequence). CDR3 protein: CASAGREDYGYTF. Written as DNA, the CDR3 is TGTGCCAGCGCGGGCAGAGAGGACTATGGCTACACCTTC.

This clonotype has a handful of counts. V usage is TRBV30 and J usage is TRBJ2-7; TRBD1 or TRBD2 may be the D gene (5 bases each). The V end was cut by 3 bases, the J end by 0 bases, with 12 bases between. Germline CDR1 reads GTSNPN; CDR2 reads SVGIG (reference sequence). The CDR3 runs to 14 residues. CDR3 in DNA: TGTGCCTGGAGGCGGGCAGGGAGCTCCTACGAGCAGTACTTC. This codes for CAWRRAGSSYEQYF.

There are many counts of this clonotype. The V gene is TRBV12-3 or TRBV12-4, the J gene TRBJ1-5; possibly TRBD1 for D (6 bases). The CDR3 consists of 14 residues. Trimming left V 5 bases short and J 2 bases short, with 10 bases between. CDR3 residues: CASSGQLGNQPQHF. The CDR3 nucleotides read TGTGCCAGCAGTGGACAGCTTGGCAATCAGCCCCAGCATTTT.

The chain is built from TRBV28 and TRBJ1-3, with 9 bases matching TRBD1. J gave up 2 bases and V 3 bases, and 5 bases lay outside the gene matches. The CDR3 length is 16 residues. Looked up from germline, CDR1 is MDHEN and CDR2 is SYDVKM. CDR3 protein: CASSFGQGRPGNTIYF. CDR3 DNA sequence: TGTGCCAGCAGTTTTGGACAGGGGCGCCCTGGAAACACCATATATTTT.

The CDR3 reads CSARFQNSGGHEQYF. In DNA form, the CDR3 reads TGCAGTGCTAGATTCCAGAATAGCGGGGGACACGAGCAGTACTTC. This chain uses TRBV20-1 with TRBJ2-7, with TRBD2 identical over 9 bases. J was trimmed by 5 bases and V by 2 bases; bases with no gene match: 10. Germline assignment: CDR1 DFQATT and CDR2 SNEGSKA (reference sequence). This CDR3 region has 15 residues.

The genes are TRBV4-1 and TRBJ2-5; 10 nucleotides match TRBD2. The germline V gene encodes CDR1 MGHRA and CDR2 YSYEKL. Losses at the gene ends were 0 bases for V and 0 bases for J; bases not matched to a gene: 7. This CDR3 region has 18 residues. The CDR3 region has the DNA TGCGCCAGCAGCCAAGATACCAGCGGGGGGGCGAACCAAGAGACCCAGTACTTC. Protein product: CASSQDTSGGANQETQYF.

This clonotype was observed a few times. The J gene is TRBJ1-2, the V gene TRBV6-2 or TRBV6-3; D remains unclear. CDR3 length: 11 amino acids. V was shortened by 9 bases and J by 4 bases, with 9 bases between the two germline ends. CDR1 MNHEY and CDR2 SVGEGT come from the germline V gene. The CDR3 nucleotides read TGTGCCAGTTACGGTTCCTATGGCTACACCTTC. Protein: CASYGSYGYTF.

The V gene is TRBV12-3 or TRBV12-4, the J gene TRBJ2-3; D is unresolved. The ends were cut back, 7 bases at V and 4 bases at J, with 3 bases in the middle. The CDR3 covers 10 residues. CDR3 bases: TGTGCCAGCATGTCAGATACGCAGTATTTT. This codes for CASMSDTQYF.

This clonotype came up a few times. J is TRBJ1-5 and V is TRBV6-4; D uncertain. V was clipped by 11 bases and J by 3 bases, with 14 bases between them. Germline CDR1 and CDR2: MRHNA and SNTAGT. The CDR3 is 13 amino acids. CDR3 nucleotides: TGTGCCTATCCGCACAGTTACAATCAGCCCCAGCATTTT. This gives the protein CAYPHSYNQPQHF.

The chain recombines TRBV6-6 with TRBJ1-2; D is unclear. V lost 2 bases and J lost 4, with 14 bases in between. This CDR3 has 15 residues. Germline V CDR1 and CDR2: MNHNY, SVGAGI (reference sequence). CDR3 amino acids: CASSYVRPSVYGYTF. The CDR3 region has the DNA TGTGCCAGCAGTTACGTCAGGCCATCAGTCTATGGCTACACCTTC.

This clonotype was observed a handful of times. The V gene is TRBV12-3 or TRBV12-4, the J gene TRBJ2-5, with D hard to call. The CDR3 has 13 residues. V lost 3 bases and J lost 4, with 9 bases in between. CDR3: CASSLQPLETQYF. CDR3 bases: TGTGCCAGCAGTTTGCAACCTCTAGAGACCCAGTACTTC.

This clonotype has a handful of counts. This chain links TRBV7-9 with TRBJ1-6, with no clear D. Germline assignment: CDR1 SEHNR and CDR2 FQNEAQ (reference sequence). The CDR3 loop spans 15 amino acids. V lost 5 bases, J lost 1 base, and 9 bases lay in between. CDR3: CASSMDGSYNSPLHF. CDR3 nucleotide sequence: TGTGCCAGCAGCATGGATGGGTCCTATAATTCACCCCTCCACTTT.

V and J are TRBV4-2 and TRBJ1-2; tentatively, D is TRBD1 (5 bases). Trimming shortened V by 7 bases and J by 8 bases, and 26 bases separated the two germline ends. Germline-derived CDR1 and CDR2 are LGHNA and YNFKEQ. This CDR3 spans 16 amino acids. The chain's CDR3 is CASIMSSGSIGGGYTF. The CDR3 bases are TGTGCCAGCATCATGTCGTCAGGGAGTATTGGTGGGGGCTACACCTTC.

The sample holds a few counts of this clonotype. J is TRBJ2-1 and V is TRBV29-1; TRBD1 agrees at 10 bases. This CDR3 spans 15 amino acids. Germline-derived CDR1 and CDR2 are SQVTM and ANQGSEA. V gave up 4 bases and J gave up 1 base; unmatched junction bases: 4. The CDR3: CSVAPGQGSYNEQFF. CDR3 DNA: TGCAGCGTTGCCCCGGGACAGGGGTCCTACAATGAGCAGTTCTTC.

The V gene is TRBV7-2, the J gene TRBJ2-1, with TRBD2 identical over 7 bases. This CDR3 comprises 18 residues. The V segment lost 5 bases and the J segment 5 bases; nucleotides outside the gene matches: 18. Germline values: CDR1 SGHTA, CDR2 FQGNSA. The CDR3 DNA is TGTGCCAGCAGCGCTCGGTACGGGAGGCCGAATATTAACAATGAGCAGTTCTTC. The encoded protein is CASSARYGRPNINNEQFF.

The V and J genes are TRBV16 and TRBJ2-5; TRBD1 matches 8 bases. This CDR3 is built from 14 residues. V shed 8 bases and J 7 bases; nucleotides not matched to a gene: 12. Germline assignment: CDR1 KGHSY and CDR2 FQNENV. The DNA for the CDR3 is TGTGCCAGCTACCTAAAGGGACAGGAAAGGACCCAGTACTTC. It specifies CASYLKGQERTQYF.

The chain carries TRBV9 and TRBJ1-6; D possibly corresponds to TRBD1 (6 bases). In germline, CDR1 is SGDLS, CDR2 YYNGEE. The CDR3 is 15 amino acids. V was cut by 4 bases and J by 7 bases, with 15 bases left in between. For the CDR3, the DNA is TGTGCCAGCAGCCAGACCTGGGGGGGCAATTCACCCCTCCACTTT. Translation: CASSQTWGGNSPLHF.

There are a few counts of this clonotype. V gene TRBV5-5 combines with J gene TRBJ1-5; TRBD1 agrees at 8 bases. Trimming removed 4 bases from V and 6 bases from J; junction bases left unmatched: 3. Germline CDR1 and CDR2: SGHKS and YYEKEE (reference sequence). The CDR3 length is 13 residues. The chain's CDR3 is CASSGQGSQPQHF. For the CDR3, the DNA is TGTGCCAGCAGCGGACAGGGTTCTCAGCCCCAGCATTTT.

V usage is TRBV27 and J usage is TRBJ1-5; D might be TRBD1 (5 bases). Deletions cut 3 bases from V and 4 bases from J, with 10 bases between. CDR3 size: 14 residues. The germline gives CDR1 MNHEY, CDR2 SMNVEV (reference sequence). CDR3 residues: CASSFAGVNQPQHF. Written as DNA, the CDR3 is TGTGCCAGCAGTTTCGCGGGGGTTAATCAGCCCCAGCATTTT.

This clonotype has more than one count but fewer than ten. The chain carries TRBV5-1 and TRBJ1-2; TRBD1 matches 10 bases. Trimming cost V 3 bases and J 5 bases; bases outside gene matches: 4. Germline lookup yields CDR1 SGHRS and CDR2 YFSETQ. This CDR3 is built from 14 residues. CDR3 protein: CASSSSGQGYGYTF. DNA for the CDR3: TGCGCCAGCAGCTCCTCGGGACAGGGGTATGGCTACACCTTC.

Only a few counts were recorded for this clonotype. The DNA of the CDR3 is TGTGCCAGCAGTGAAGAGGGACTAGTTGGTGCCGGGGAGCTGTTTTTT. Translating it yields CASSEEGLVGAGELFF. This chain connects TRBV2 to TRBJ2-2; 8 nucleotides match TRBD2. Trimming cost V 1 base and J 6 bases; bases outside gene matches: 7. This CDR3 is 16 amino acids long. In germline, CDR1 is SNHLY, CDR2 FYNNEI.

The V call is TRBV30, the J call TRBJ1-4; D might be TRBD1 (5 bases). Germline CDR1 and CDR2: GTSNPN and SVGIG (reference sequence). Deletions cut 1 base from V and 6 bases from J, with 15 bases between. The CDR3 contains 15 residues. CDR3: CAWSDPRDEYEKLFF. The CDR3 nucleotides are TGTGCCTGGAGTGACCCCAGGGATGAGTATGAAAAACTGTTTTTT.

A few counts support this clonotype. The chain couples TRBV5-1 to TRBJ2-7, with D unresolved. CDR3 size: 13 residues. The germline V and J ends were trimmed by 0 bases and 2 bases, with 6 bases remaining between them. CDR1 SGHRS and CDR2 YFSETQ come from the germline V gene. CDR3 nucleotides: TGCGCCAGCAGCTTGGGGCTAACCTACGAGCAGTACTTC. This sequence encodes CASSLGLTYEQYF.

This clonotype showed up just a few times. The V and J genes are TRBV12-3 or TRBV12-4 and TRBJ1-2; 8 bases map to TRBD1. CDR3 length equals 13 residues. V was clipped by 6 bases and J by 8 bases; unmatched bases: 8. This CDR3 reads CASSGQGRKGYTF. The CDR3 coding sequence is TGTGCCAGCAGCGGACAGGGAAGGAAAGGCTACACCTTC.